The T cell receptor beta chain under discussion was sequenced for a study of T cell responses to AZD1222 COVID-19 vaccine. The V gene's germline CDR1 is MDHEN and CDR2 SYDVKM. The CDR3 runs to 14 residues. Trimming took 6 bases from V and 6 from J; bases not matched to a gene: 7. This table comes from immunoSEQ multiplex PCR, and its TCRdb copy is limited to in-frame clones, with some not included. The sample includes under 110,000 clones, about 82% of them seen just once. This clone was seen a few times. The sample was peripheral blood, taken on day 0 of AZD1222 vaccination. This sequence joins TRBV28 and TRBJ1-2; 10 positions agree with TRBD1. This TCR was recovered from an adult in good health. The CDR3 is CASRTPGTGDGYTF. The CDR3 coding sequence is TGTGCCAGCAGAACACCCGGGACAGGGGATGGCTACACCTTC.